Each of the 5 T cell receptor beta chains below was sequenced from the same sample in a study of CD8 T cells in ankylosing spondylitis. Study-level findings and limits: A motif in TCR beta, a set of seven to nine highly homologous variants, appeared characteristic of ankylosing spondylitis blood.

Antigens of these TCRs are unknown. TCRdb called the 5' RACE reads again in MiXCR, with one record for every CDR3 protein. Here the sample spans 200,000 to 250,000 distinct CDR3 sequences, 6% to 8% being singletons. What was sequenced was blood, either unsorted or a sorted T cell fraction (not recorded which). The source of these receptors is a male donor with ankylosing spondylitis.

The rearrangement joins TRBV12-3 or TRBV12-4 to TRBJ2-1; D possibly corresponds to TRBD1 (6 bases). The CDR3 spans 15 residues. Trimming pared 6 bases from V and 3 bases from J, leaving 15 bases between. CDR3 nucleotide sequence: TGTGCCAGCAGGATAGGACAGACCTACTACAATGAGCAGTTCTTC. It codes for CASRIGQTYYNEQFF.

The V and J genes are TRBV10-3 and TRBJ1-1; D is unclear. V was pared by 3 bases and J by 1 base, with 6 bases between. Germline V gives CDR1 ENHRY, CDR2 SYGVKD. The length of the CDR3 is 13 residues. CDR3 sequence reads: CAISEARNTEAFF. CDR3 bases: TGTGCCATCAGTGAAGCCAGGAACACTGAAGCTTTCTTT.

This clonotype was seen ten or more times. This chain links TRBV6-5 with TRBJ1-3; D is undetermined. The CDR3 has 17 amino acids. Trimming pared 0 bases from V and 4 bases from J, leaving 16 bases between. Germline assignment: CDR1 MNHEY and CDR2 SVGAGI. CDR3 region: CASSYSNPGSAGNTIYF. The CDR3 coding sequence is TGTGCCAGCAGTTACTCGAATCCGGGGTCGGCGGGAAACACCATATATTTT.

This clonotype was counted ten times or more. This rearrangement joins TRBV5-6 to TRBJ2-7; D unresolved. The CDR3 sequence is 15 residues long. Per germline, CDR1 SGHDT and CDR2 YYEEEE. Trimming left V 2 bases short and J 0 bases short, with 12 bases between. The CDR3 coding sequence is TGTGCCAGCAGCTTACGACGGTCCAGCTCCTACGAGCAGTACTTC. This translates into CASSLRRSSSYEQYF. The whole variable domain, filled in from reference TRBV5-6 and TRBJ2-7, reads DAGVTQSPTHLIKTRGQQVTLRCSPKSGHDTVSWYQQALGQGPQFIFQYYEEEERQRGNFPDRFSGHQFPNYSSELNVNALLLGDSALYLCASSLRRSSSYEQYFGPGTRLTVT.

This chain connects TRBV7-9 to TRBJ2-5; D might be TRBD1 or TRBD2, each matching 7 bases. V was pared by 4 bases and J by 8 bases, with 17 bases between. From germline, CDR1 is SEHNR and CDR2 FQNEAQ (reference sequence). This CDR3 contains 14 residues. CDR3 residues: CASSYQGGMETQYF. DNA of the CDR3: TGTGCCAGCAGCTACCAGGGGGGGATGGAAACCCAGTACTTC.